These T cell receptor beta chains were read from a single sample in a study of blood T cell repertoires in COVID-19. Profiling relied on immunoSEQ multiplex PCR, and the TCRdb table lists in-frame clones only, not all of them. The table includes approximately 160,000 clones, around four fifths detected once. Sequences were obtained from peripheral blood. These receptors came from a woman at least 80 years old with acute or convalescent COVID-19. Each CDR3 is given without its conserved first and last residue. Fields, in order: J gene, V gene, CDR3 protein.

TRBJ2-7	TRBV21-1	ASSKGGETADYEQY
TRBJ2-7	TRBV19	ASRTGQGQEQY
TRBJ2-7	TRBV20-1	SAHRGNEQY
TRBJ1-1	TRBV19	ASSSQGRDTEAF
TRBJ1-1	TRBV7-3	ASSLTHAGGVTEAF
TRBJ1-6	TRBV27	ASSFSGTDNSPLH
TRBJ2-6	TRBV18	ASQTGGISGANVLT
TRBJ2-7	TRBV6-5	ASSYSLAGGSYEQY
TRBJ2-1	TRBV7-8	ASSLGAGSYNEQF
TRBJ1-6	TRBV4-3	ASSQDRGNDNSPLH
TRBJ2-2	TRBV3-1/TRBV3-2	ASSRWTSGRPLAGELF
TRBJ1-2	TRBV2	ASSEMMTETFGYT
TRBJ2-3	TRBV7-2	ASREAGGPGVSYTQY
TRBJ2-3	TRBV7-9	ASSLSSGWVDTQY
TRBJ2-7	TRBV6-2/TRBV6-3	ASSDGPGHQWEQY
TRBJ1-4	TRBV7-2	ASSLLRVANEKLF
TRBJ2-1	TRBV2	ASRGLEEQF
TRBJ2-3	TRBV6-5	ASSPRSGGDTQY
TRBJ2-5	TRBV5-1	ASSNTRETQY
TRBJ1-5	TRBV28	ASSFGSNQPQH
TRBJ2-7	TRBV6-1	ASSELATGSYEQY
TRBJ2-1	TRBV7-3	ASSLIGTARNEQF
TRBJ1-1	TRBV5-4	ASSLAGMNTEAF
TRBJ1-1	TRBV29-1	SVEGTGLYLRDTEAF
TRBJ1-4	TRBV6-5	ASRGTGRGKLF
TRBJ2-3	TRBV11-2	ASSRDSPKSLDTQY
TRBJ2-7	TRBV27	ASSRLGGPNEQY
TRBJ2-6	TRBV19	ASSRVPGANVLT
TRBJ2-5	TRBV7-2	ASSPSRGEQETQY
TRBJ1-1	TRBV6-1	ASSEQTGGLGTEAF
TRBJ1-2	TRBV18	ASSPTWGGNYGYT
TRBJ2-1	TRBV9	ASSPRPGGAGYNEQF
TRBJ2-5	TRBV5-6	ASTLGTNQETQY
TRBJ2-2	TRBV7-9	ASSPRTNTGELF
TRBJ2-7	TRBV5-6	ASSLYSYEQY
TRBJ2-1	TRBV10-3	AISDGVAGYNEQF
TRBJ1-1	TRBV6-1	ASSAAGGQDPTTEAF
TRBJ1-6	TRBV5-3	ARSPGRGTGTDSPLH
TRBJ2-7	TRBV19	ASSSRDEQY
TRBJ1-2	TRBV5-5	ASSLVRGTGYT
TRBJ2-3	TRBV10-1	ASSESRGQGASDTQY
TRBJ2-1	TRBV7-3	ASSPRDSRGNEQF
TRBJ1-2	TRBV7-8	ASSLAVVGGNYGYT
TRBJ2-1	TRBV10-2	ASSLGGRAGSYNEQF
TRBJ1-1	TRBV27	ASSLTRNTEAF
TRBJ2-1	TRBV21-1	ASSNISGANEQF
TRBJ2-7	TRBV13	ASSLASYNEQY
TRBJ1-5	TRBV10-3	AISESGGNQPQH
TRBJ1-5	TRBV6-6	ASSPNRLKERENQPQH
TRBJ2-7	TRBV11-2	ASSVESGFSYEQY
TRBJ1-4	TRBV6-5	ASRNQGGNEKLF
TRBJ2-2	TRBV5-1	ASSLSGAGELF
TRBJ1-1	TRBV3-1/TRBV3-2	ASSQSGQAEAF